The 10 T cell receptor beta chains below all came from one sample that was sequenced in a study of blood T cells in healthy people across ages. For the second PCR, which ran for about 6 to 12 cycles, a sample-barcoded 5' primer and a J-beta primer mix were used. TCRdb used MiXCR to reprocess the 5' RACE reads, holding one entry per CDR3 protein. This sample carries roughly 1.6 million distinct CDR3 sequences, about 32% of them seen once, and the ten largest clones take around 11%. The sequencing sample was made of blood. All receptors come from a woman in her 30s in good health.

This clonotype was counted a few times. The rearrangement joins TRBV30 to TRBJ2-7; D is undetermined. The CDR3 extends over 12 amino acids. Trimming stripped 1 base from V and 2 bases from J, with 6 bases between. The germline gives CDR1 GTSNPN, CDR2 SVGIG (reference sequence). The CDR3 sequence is CAWSGGTYEQYF. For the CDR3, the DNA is TGTGCCTGGAGTGGGGGAACCTACGAGCAGTACTTC.

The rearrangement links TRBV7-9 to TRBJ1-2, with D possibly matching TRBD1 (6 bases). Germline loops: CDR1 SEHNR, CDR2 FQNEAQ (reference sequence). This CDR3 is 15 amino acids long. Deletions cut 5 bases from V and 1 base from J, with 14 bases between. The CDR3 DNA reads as TGTGCCAGCAGCCCCTGGGACACGAATAACTATGGCTACACCTTC. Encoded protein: CASSPWDTNNYGYTF.

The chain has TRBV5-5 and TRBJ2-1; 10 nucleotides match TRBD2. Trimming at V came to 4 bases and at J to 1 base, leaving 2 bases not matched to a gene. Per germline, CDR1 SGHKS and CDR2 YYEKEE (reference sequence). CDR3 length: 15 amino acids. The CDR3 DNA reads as TGTGCCAGCAGCGGGACTAGCGTGTCCTACAATGAGCAGTTCTTC. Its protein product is CASSGTSVSYNEQFF. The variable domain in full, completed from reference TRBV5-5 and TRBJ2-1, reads DAGVTQSPTHLIKTRGQQVTLRCSPISGHKSVSWYQQVLGQGPQFIFQYYEKEERGRGNFPDRFSARQFPNYSSELNVNALLLGDSALYLCASSGTSVSYNEQFFGPGTRLTVL.

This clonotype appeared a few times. The CDR3 bases are TGCAGTGCTAGAGGTCAGGCGGGAGGGCCATCAGATACGCAGTATTTT. Its translation is CSARGQAGGPSDTQYF. The chain is built from TRBV20-1 and TRBJ2-3; TRBD2 aligns across 9 bases. The CDR3 contains 16 residues. Per the germline V gene, CDR1 is DFQATT and CDR2 is SNEGSKA (reference sequence). After removal of 1 base from V and 4 bases from J, the junction contained 9 bases not matched to a gene.

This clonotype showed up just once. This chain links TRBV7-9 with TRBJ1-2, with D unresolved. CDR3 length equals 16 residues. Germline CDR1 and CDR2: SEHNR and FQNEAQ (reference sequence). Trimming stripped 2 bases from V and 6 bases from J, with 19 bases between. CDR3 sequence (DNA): TGTGCCAGCAGCTTAATTTGGGTAACACCCACCCATGGCTACACCTTC. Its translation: CASSLIWVTPTHGYTF.

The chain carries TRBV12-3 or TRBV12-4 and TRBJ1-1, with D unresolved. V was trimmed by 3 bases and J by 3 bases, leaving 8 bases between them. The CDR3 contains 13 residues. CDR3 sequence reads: CASSLDFDTEAFF. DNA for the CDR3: TGTGCCAGCAGTTTGGATTTTGACACTGAAGCTTTCTTT.

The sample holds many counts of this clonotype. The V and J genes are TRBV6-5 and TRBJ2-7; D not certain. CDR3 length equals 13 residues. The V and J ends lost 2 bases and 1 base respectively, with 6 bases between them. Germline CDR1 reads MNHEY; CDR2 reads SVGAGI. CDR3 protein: CASSYRLSYEQYF. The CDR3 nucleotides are TGTGCCAGCAGTTACAGGTTATCCTACGAGCAGTACTTC.

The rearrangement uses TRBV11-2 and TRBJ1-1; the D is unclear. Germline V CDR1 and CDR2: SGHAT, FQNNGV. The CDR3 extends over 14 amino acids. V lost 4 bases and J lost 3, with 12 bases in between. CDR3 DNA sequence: TGTGCCAGCAGCTCCCTGACGGGGTACACTGAAGCTTTCTTT. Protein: CASSSLTGYTEAFF.

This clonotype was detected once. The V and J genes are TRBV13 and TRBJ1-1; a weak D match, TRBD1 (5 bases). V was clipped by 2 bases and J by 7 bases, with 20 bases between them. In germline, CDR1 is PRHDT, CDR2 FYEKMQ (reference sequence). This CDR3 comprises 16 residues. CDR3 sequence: CASSLKLGTQWSEAFF. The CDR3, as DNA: TGTGCCAGCAGCTTAAAATTAGGGACCCAATGGAGTGAAGCTTTCTTT.

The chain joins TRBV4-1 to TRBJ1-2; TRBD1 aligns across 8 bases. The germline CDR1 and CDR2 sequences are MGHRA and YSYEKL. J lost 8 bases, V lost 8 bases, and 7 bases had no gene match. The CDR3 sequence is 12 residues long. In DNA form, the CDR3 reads TGCGCCAGCCACGGACAGGGCGGAGGCTACACCTTC. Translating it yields CASHGQGGGYTF.